These 21 T cell receptor beta chains came from one sample sequenced in a study of cytomegalovirus exposure and HLA in healthy donors. In the PCR, 60 Vbeta and 13 Jbeta primers were used. Profiled with immunoSEQ multiplex PCR; TCRdb holds only in-frame clones, not every one. Found here are roughly 100,000 clones, 70% to 80% of them singletons; the top ten hold roughly 1.3%. The sequencing sample was made of PBMCs. These receptors all stem from a man in his forties in good health and CMV-seronegative.

In its sample, this clone was seen a few times. V usage is TRBV23-1 and J usage is TRBJ2-1; D gene ambiguous. TRBV23-1 is reported as an ORF; its role is uncertain. V lost 7 bases and J lost 14, with 12 bases in between. The CDR3 is made up of 10 amino acids. As DNA, the CDR3 is TGCGCCAGCAAGGCGGCCTTGAAGTTCTTC. This sequence encodes CASKAALKFF.

V is TRBV19 and J is TRBJ1-5, with TRBD1 as a possible D gene (5 bases). The CDR3 runs 16 residues. The ends were cut back, 4 bases at V and 1 base at J, with 14 bases in the middle. Per germline, CDR1 LNHDA and CDR2 SQIVND (reference sequence). The CDR3 DNA sequence: TGTGCCAGTAGTACGCGCGGGGGTCGGAGCAATCAGCCCCAGCATTTT. Translated, it gives CASSTRGGRSNQPQHF.

This chain links TRBV5-1 with TRBJ2-7; the D is unclear. The CDR3 sequence is 12 residues long. Germline CDR1 SGHRS, CDR2 YFSETQ. Trimming removed 2 bases from V and 5 bases from J, with 8 bases in between. CDR3 sequence reads: CASSFRQDEQYF. In DNA, the CDR3 is TGCGCCAGCAGCTTCCGGCAGGACGAGCAGTACTTC.

This clone was seen more than once but under ten times. The chain recombines TRBV7-2 with TRBJ1-5, with D possibly matching TRBD1 (5 bases). In germline, CDR1 is SGHTA, CDR2 FQGNSA. V gave up 4 bases and J gave up 2 bases, with 18 bases separating them. This CDR3 has 17 residues. CDR3 region: CASSYRPGGGGNQPQHF. The CDR3 bases are TGTGCCAGCAGCTACCGCCCGGGTGGAGGGGGCAATCAGCCCCAGCATTTT. The full variable domain, its missing parts supplied by reference TRBV7-2 and TRBJ1-5, is GAGVSQSPSNKVTEKGKDVELRCDPISGHTALYWYRQSLGQGLEFLIYFQGNSAPDKSGLPSDRFSAERTGGSVSTLTIQRTQQEDSAVYLCASSYRPGGGGNQPQHFGDGTRLSIL.

This clone was observed a single time. This chain uses TRBV6-5 with TRBJ2-5, with D tentatively TRBD1 (6 bases). The end of the DNA is better explained by TRBJ2-7, so the J call may be wrong. This CDR3 comprises 13 residues. The V gene's germline CDR1 is MNHEY and CDR2 SVGAGI. The CDR3 protein is CASSKRDRREQYF. In nucleotides, the CDR3 is TGTGCCAGCAGTAAACGCGACAGGCGCGAGCAGTACTTC.

This clone was counted a single time. The gene calls are TRBV29-1 and TRBJ2-7; possibly TRBD1 for D (6 bases). In germline, CDR1 is SQVTM, CDR2 ANQGSEA. Trimming took off 2 bases at V and 4 bases at J, with 9 bases between the two ends. The CDR3 loop spans 12 amino acids. The CDR3 DNA reads as TGCAGCGTTGAAAAAGGGGGATACGAGCAGTACTTC. Protein product: CSVEKGGYEQYF.

This clone was picked up one time. V usage is TRBV7-9 and J usage is TRBJ1-2; D perhaps matches TRBD1 (5 bases). The CDR3 loop spans 15 amino acids. The germline CDR1 and CDR2 sequences are SEHNR and FQNEAQ (reference sequence). Trimming cost V 0 bases and J 6 bases, with 14 bases left between them. The CDR3: CASSLAPPRAHGYTF. DNA of the CDR3: TGTGCCAGCAGCTTAGCGCCCCCCAGGGCCCATGGCTACACCTTC. The entire variable domain, with the rest obtained from reference TRBV7-9 and TRBJ1-2, is as follows: DTGVSQNPRHKITKRGQNVTFRCDPISEHNRLYWYRQTLGQGPEFLTYFQNEAQLEKSRLLSDRFSAERPKGSFSTLEIQRTEQGDSAMYLCASSLAPPRAHGYTFGSGTRLTVV.

This clone has only a few counts. This chain joins TRBV7-8 and TRBJ1-1, with D hard to call. Between the trimmed V and J ends, which lost 4 bases and 0 bases, there was a span of 6 bases. Germline V gene data show CDR1 as SGHVS and CDR2 as FQNEAQ. This CDR3 region has 13 residues. In DNA, the CDR3 is TGTGCCAGCAGCTCTACAGTGAACACTGAAGCTTTCTTT. Protein: CASSSTVNTEAFF.

This chain joins TRBV6-4 and TRBJ2-6, with 9 nucleotides matching TRBD2. Per germline, CDR1 MRHNA and CDR2 SNTAGT. This CDR3 contains 17 residues. V shed 3 bases, J shed 0 bases, and the junction held 3 bases outside the gene matches. The CDR3 loop reads CASSDTRGGSGANVLTF. CDR3 coding DNA: TGTGCCAGCAGTGATACGCGGGGGGGCTCTGGGGCCAACGTCCTGACTTTC.

V usage is TRBV5-4 and J usage is TRBJ2-7; TRBD1 matches at 7 bases. The CDR3 is made up of 14 amino acids. Trimming cost V 2 bases and J 5 bases; bases outside gene matches: 7. The germline gives CDR1 SGHNT, CDR2 YYREEE (reference sequence). The CDR3 region is CASSLGDSSDEQYF. Written as DNA, the CDR3 is TGTGCCAGCAGCTTAGGGGACAGTAGCGACGAGCAGTACTTC.

The chain combines TRBV7-2 with TRBJ2-1; 10 bases are a match to TRBD2. CDR1 and CDR2 from the germline V gene are SGHTA and FQGNSA. Trimming cost V 2 bases and J 8 bases; bases outside gene matches: 6. The CDR3 contains 15 residues. The CDR3 reads CASSLSSGGAYEQFF. The DNA for the CDR3 is TGTGCCAGCAGCTTATCGAGCGGGGGGGCGTATGAGCAGTTCTTC.

This clone has a single count. V and J are TRBV21-1 and TRBJ1-3; no check of the table's D call, TRBD1, against the DNA was made. TRBV21-1 is designated a pseudogene. The CDR3 spans 17 residues. For the CDR3, the DNA is TGTGCCAGCAGCACTCCGGGACAGCCAAGCTCTGGAAACACCATATATTTT. It is translated as CASSTPGQPSSGNTIYF.

The V call is TRBV4-2, the J call TRBJ2-3, with a weak D call TRBD2 (6 bases). Germline CDR1 LGHNA, CDR2 YNFKEQ. Trimming pared 4 bases from V and 4 bases from J, leaving 21 bases between. This CDR3 has 17 residues. The CDR3 reads CASSPGLIWGVADTQYF. The CDR3 nucleotides are TGTGCCAGCAGCCCAGGACTAATCTGGGGTGTCGCAGATACGCAGTATTTT.

The chain joins TRBV5-4 to TRBJ1-2, with D possibly being TRBD1 (5 bases). Germline CDR1 is SGHNT and CDR2 is YYREEE (reference sequence). V shed 2 bases and J shed 8 bases, with 13 bases lying between them. The CDR3 sequence is 13 residues long. For the CDR3, the DNA is TGTGCCAGCAGCTTATGGGACTCTCGGGGCTACACCTTC. Its protein is CASSLWDSRGYTF.

V gene TRBV5-1 combines with J gene TRBJ1-2; D is uncertain. CDR3 length: 14 residues. Germline loops: CDR1 SGHRS, CDR2 YFSETQ. Between the trimmed V and J ends, which lost 0 bases and 5 bases, there was a span of 11 bases. CDR3 in amino acids: CASSLAGSLYGYTF. The CDR3 DNA is TGCGCCAGCAGCTTGGCCGGGAGCTTATATGGCTACACCTTC. The entire variable domain, with the rest obtained from reference TRBV5-1 and TRBJ1-2, is as follows: KAGVTQTPRYLIKTRGQQVTLSCSPISGHRSVSWYQQTPGQGLQFLFEYFSETQRNKGNFPGRFSGRQFSNSRSEMNVSTLELGDSALYLCASSLAGSLYGYTFGSGTRLTVV.

This chain links TRBV27 with TRBJ2-3, with TRBD2 as a possible D gene (6 bases). The CDR3 consists of 13 residues. CDR1 and CDR2 (germline): MNHEY, SMNVEV (reference sequence). Deletions cut 8 bases from V and 2 bases from J, with 11 bases between. The CDR3 loop reads CASLDYYTDTQYF. CDR3 bases: TGTGCCAGCTTGGACTATTACACAGATACGCAGTATTTT.

The CDR3 coding sequence is TGCGCCAGCACCGAGGGTCACGAAGTGAGTCTTGCAGCTTTCTTT. Protein product: CASTEGHEVSLAAFF. The V and J genes are TRBV5-1 and TRBJ1-1; no firm D call. This CDR3 has 15 amino acids. The germline V and J ends were trimmed by 6 bases and 10 bases, with 25 bases remaining between them. CDR1 SGHRS and CDR2 YFSETQ come from the germline V gene.

This chain connects TRBV11-3 to TRBJ1-6; D is undetermined. CDR3 length: 13 amino acids. V was clipped by 0 bases and J by 8 bases, with 5 bases between them. Germline loops: CDR1 SGHNT, CDR2 YENEEA. The CDR3 DNA sequence: TGTGCCAGCAGCTTAGATCGGGATTCACCCCTCCACTTT. It translates to CASSLDRDSPLHF.

The gene calls are TRBV27 and TRBJ1-5; a possible D gene is TRBD1 (5 bases). The CDR3 is 14 residues long. From germline, CDR1 is MNHEY and CDR2 SMNVEV (reference sequence). Trimming stripped 0 bases from V and 5 bases from J, with 8 bases between. The CDR3 nucleotides read TGTGCCAGCAGTTTATCGGGGGGGGATCAGCCCCAGCATTTT. This gives the protein CASSLSGGDQPQHF.

V is TRBV12-5 and J is TRBJ1-2, with 10 bases identical to TRBD1. The trim removed 1 base at V and 3 bases at J, leaving 8 bases unmatched. CDR1 is LGHNT, CDR2 FRNRAP, per germline. This CDR3 has 17 amino acids. The CDR3: CASGLALGDRGYYGYTF. CDR3 bases: TGTGCTAGTGGTTTGGCTTTAGGGGACAGGGGATACTATGGCTACACCTTC.

The chain is built from TRBV4-2 and TRBJ2-1, with 9 positions matching TRBD2. The junction had 3 bases not matched to a gene; V was cut back by 0 bases and J by 6 bases. The CDR3 sequence is 15 residues long. Germline V CDR1 and CDR2: LGHNA, YNFKEQ. CDR3 loop: CASSQDRGLANEQFF. In nucleotides, the CDR3 is TGTGCCAGCAGCCAAGACCGGGGACTAGCCAATGAGCAGTTCTTC.